These 26 T cell receptor beta chains were sequenced from one sample in a study of early stage breast cancer tumors. Profiling relied on immunoSEQ multiplex PCR, and the TCRdb table lists in-frame clones only, not all of them. The table records 5,500 to 6,500 clones, roughly 78% of them present only once. The sequencing input was normal breast tissue next to the tumor. Receptors were obtained from a person in their 70s with breast cancer.

The chain joins TRBV5-1 to TRBJ2-7; 7 nucleotides align to TRBD2. V shed 2 bases, J shed 3 bases, and the junction held 5 bases outside the gene matches. Per germline, CDR1 SGHRS and CDR2 YFSETQ. This CDR3 spans 14 amino acids. The CDR3 is CASSFRGDFYEQYF. In DNA, the CDR3 is TGCGCCAGCAGCTTCCGGGGGGACTTCTACGAGCAGTACTTC.

CDR3 in DNA: TGTGCCAGCAGCATGGGACAGGGGCGCAGGGCTTTCTTT. Protein sequence: CASSMGQGRRAFF. The chain recombines TRBV7-9 with TRBJ1-1; 10 nucleotides agree with TRBD1. V was pared by 5 bases and J by 11 bases, with 8 bases of the junction left unmatched. This CDR3 region has 13 residues. The germline CDR1 and CDR2 sequences are SEHNR and FQNEAQ (reference sequence).

The chain has TRBV13 and TRBJ2-1; 12 bases line up with TRBD2. CDR3 length: 16 amino acids. The germline CDR1 and CDR2 sequences are PRHDT and FYEKMQ (reference sequence). The V and J ends lost 5 bases and 4 bases, in that order; junction bases with no gene match: 6. CDR3 sequence reads: CASSPPSGGDYNEQFF. CDR3 bases: TGTGCCAGCAGCCCCCCTAGCGGGGGGGATTACAATGAGCAGTTCTTC.

This clone was observed a single time. The chain links TRBV18 to TRBJ1-3; tentative D call: TRBD1 (6 bases). The V gene lost 5 bases and the J gene lost 3 bases, with 14 bases spanning the gap. The germline gives CDR1 KGHSH, CDR2 LQKENI. The CDR3 is made up of 15 amino acids. The CDR3 DNA follows: TGTGCCAGCTCAACTCGCTCAGGGGTTGGAAACACCATATATTTT. It specifies CASSTRSGVGNTIYF.

V and J are TRBV27 and TRBJ2-1; maybe TRBD1 (6 bases). Trimming stripped 2 bases from V and 6 bases from J, with 20 bases between. The CDR3 runs 17 residues. Germline V CDR1 and CDR2: MNHEY, SMNVEV (reference sequence). CDR3 sequence: CASSLVIATGLGNEQFF. CDR3 nucleotides: TGTGCCAGCAGTTTAGTGATTGCTACAGGGTTGGGCAATGAGCAGTTCTTC.

The V call is TRBV4-3, the J call TRBJ1-4; 9 nucleotides agree with TRBD1. This CDR3 has 16 amino acids. The ends lost 1 base at V and 7 bases at J; junction bases unmatched: 7. Germline V gene sequence: CDR1 LGHNA, CDR2 YSLEER. The CDR3 DNA follows: TGCGCCAGCAGCCAAGCCTACAGGGGGCAGGGTGAAAAACTGTTTTTT. It codes for CASSQAYRGQGEKLFF.

The CDR3 loop is CASSQDFKGYGETQYF. In DNA form, the CDR3 reads TGCGCCAGCAGCCAAGACTTTAAGGGGTATGGGGAGACCCAGTACTTC. V usage is TRBV4-3 and J usage is TRBJ2-5, with a weak D call TRBD1 (5 bases). Germline CDR1 reads LGHNA; CDR2 reads YSLEER. Trimming removed 0 bases from V and 5 bases from J, with 16 bases in between. The CDR3 spans 16 residues.

This rearrangement joins TRBV11-2 to TRBJ2-1, with D possibly matching TRBD2 (7 bases). Trimming cost V 3 bases and J 8 bases, with 20 bases left between them. CDR1 SGHAT and CDR2 FQNNGV come from the germline V gene. This CDR3 has 16 amino acids. In DNA form, the CDR3 reads TGTGCCAGCAGCTTTGGGGGTTGGGGGGGCCTTGATGAGCAGTTCTTC. Its protein product is CASSFGGWGGLDEQFF. Filled out from reference TRBV11-2 and TRBJ2-1, the complete variable domain reads EAGVAQSPRYKIIEKRQSVAFWCNPISGHATLYWYQQILGQGPKLLIQFQNNGVVDDSQLPKDRFSAERLKGVDSTLKIQPAKLEDSAVYLCASSFGGWGGLDEQFFGPGTRLTVL.

The rearrangement uses TRBV18 and TRBJ1-1; 10 bases align to TRBD1. Germline values: CDR1 KGHSH, CDR2 LQKENI. J lost 4 bases, V lost 3 bases, and 11 bases had no gene match. CDR3 size: 17 residues. This chain's CDR3 is CASSPPSGQGVRTEAFF. DNA of the CDR3: TGTGCCAGCTCACCTCCCTCCGGACAGGGGGTTCGCACTGAAGCTTTCTTT.

The CDR3, as DNA: TGTGCCAGCAGCGTAGGAGTCTCGCGGGGGGATTATGGCTACACCTTC. Residues: CASSVGVSRGDYGYTF. The chain recombines TRBV9 with TRBJ1-2, with TRBD1 as a possible D gene (5 bases). Germline lookup yields CDR1 SGDLS and CDR2 YYNGEE. The CDR3 runs 16 residues. The V gene lost 0 bases and the J gene lost 5 bases, with 17 bases spanning the gap. The variable domain in full, completed from reference TRBV9 and TRBJ1-2, reads DSGVTQTPKHLITATGQRVTLRCSPRSGDLSVYWYQQSLDQGLQFLIQYYNGEERAKGNILERFSAQQFPDLHSELNLSSLELGDSALYFCASSVGVSRGDYGYTFGSGTRLTVV.

J is TRBJ1-2 and V is TRBV14, with 7 bases matching TRBD1. The trim removed 4 bases at V and 4 bases at J, leaving 3 bases unmatched. This CDR3 has 13 residues. Germline V gene data show CDR1 as SGHDN and CDR2 as FVKESK. The CDR3: CASSLRTGYGYTF. For the CDR3, the DNA is TGTGCCAGCAGCCTACGGACAGGCTATGGCTACACCTTC.

The V gene is TRBV7-1, the J gene TRBJ2-7, with D possibly matching TRBD2 (5 bases). TRBV7-1 is identified as an open reading frame with a role that is uncertain. This CDR3 region has 16 residues. V was cut by 3 bases and J by 4 bases, with 19 bases left in between. The CDR3 here is CASSSRRSGPGYEQYF. CDR3 in DNA: TGTGCCAGCAGCTCTCGCCGCAGCGGACCAGGTTACGAGCAGTACTTC.

V and J are TRBV2 and TRBJ2-3, with D possibly being TRBD2 (6 bases). V was trimmed by 1 base and J by 3 bases, leaving 11 bases between them. CDR3 length: 15 residues. CDR1 and CDR2 (germline): SNHLY, FYNNEI. In DNA form, the CDR3 reads TGTGCCAGCAGTGAAGATAGCGGAGGGACAGATACGCAGTATTTT. Translating it yields CASSEDSGGTDTQYF.

The rearrangement joins TRBV10-2 to TRBJ2-7; 8 bases match TRBD1. The CDR3 is 15 amino acids. The germline gives CDR1 WSHSY, CDR2 SAAADI. With V trimmed by 2 bases and J by 0 bases, 3 bases remained unmatched. This chain's CDR3 is CASSERQGFSYEQYF. Here the CDR3 DNA reads TGCGCCAGCAGTGAGAGACAGGGGTTCTCCTACGAGCAGTACTTC.

In its sample, this clone was seen once. This chain uses TRBV7-3 with TRBJ1-2; 8 positions agree with TRBD1. The V gene's germline CDR1 is SGHTA and CDR2 FQGTGA. Losses at the gene ends were 5 bases for V and 4 bases for J; bases not matched to a gene: 3. The CDR3 runs 13 residues. The CDR3 reads CASSQTGGYGYTF. The CDR3 DNA follows: TGTGCCAGCAGCCAAACAGGGGGCTATGGCTACACCTTC.

The chain couples TRBV2 to TRBJ1-2; D unclear. The germline V gene encodes CDR1 SNHLY and CDR2 FYNNEI. Trimming shortened V by 7 bases and J by 5 bases, and 8 bases separated the two germline ends. The CDR3 is 11 residues long. CDR3 in DNA: TGTGCCAGCAAAGCCAATTATGGCTACACCTTC. Protein sequence: CASKANYGYTF.

The rearrangement links TRBV18 to TRBJ2-1; the D is unclear. The CDR3 has 15 amino acids. V lost 0 bases and J lost 4, with 10 bases in between. Germline CDR1 reads KGHSH; CDR2 reads LQKENI. The CDR3 nucleotides read TGTGCCAGCTCACCACCGGCAGACACATACAATGAGCAGTTCTTC. Translation: CASSPPADTYNEQFF.

V is TRBV30 and J is TRBJ2-7; possibly TRBD1 for D (6 bases). Trimming took 2 bases from V and 6 from J, leaving 14 bases between them. From germline, CDR1 is GTSNPN and CDR2 SVGIG (reference sequence). CDR3 size: 13 residues. The CDR3 DNA follows: TGTGCCTGGAGTTCTGTAGGGGGAAGCGAGCAGTACTTC. This encodes CAWSSVGGSEQYF.

The gene calls are TRBV5-4 and TRBJ2-1, with D tentatively TRBD2 (5 bases). CDR1 SGHNT and CDR2 YYREEE come from the germline V gene (reference sequence). The CDR3 totals 15 residues. The V end lost 4 bases, the J end lost 6 bases, and 17 bases lay between the germline ends. The CDR3 is CASSQDLLVLNEQFF. CDR3 nucleotides: TGTGCCAGCAGCCAAGACTTACTAGTACTCAATGAGCAGTTCTTC.

The CDR3 DNA reads as TGTGCCAGCAGCTTATATAGCGGGAGGATAAGAAGCACCGGGGAGCTGTTTTTT. Translated, it gives CASSLYSGRIRSTGELFF. The gene calls are TRBV7-8 and TRBJ2-2; TRBD2 matches 10 bases. The CDR3 extends over 18 amino acids. V lost 2 bases and J lost 4; bases outside the gene matches: 10. The germline CDR1 and CDR2 sequences are SGHVS and FQNEAQ. Variable domain in full (rest from reference TRBV7-8 and TRBJ2-2): GAGVSQSPRYKVAKRGQDVALRCDPISGHVSLFWYQQALGQGPEFLTYFQNEAQLDKSGLPSDRFFAERPEGSVSTLKIQRTQQEDSAVYLCASSLYSGRIRSTGELFFGEGSRLTVL.

The chain links TRBV7-6 to TRBJ2-3, with 7 bases fitting TRBD2. The V gene's germline CDR1 is SGHVS and CDR2 FNYEAQ. Unmatched junction bases numbered 0, after V lost 0 bases and J lost 0 bases. This CDR3 has 15 amino acids. This CDR3 reads CASSLAGGSTDTQYF. The CDR3, as DNA: TGTGCCAGCAGCTTAGCGGGGGGGAGCACAGATACGCAGTATTTT.

The genes are TRBV30 and TRBJ2-1, with 7 bases matching TRBD2. This CDR3 region has 15 residues. V shed 1 base, J shed 4 bases, and the junction held 7 bases outside the gene matches. Germline V gives CDR1 GTSNPN, CDR2 SVGIG (reference sequence). CDR3 in amino acids: CAWSGRREWYNEQFF. Here the CDR3 DNA reads TGTGCCTGGAGTGGTCGGCGGGAGTGGTACAATGAGCAGTTCTTC.

The chain combines TRBV4-2 with TRBJ2-1, with 7 bases identical to TRBD2. The CDR3 consists of 16 residues. From germline, CDR1 is LGHNA and CDR2 YNFKEQ. After removal of 0 bases from V and 6 bases from J, the junction contained 8 bases not matched to a gene. Here the CDR3 DNA reads TGTGCCAGCAGCCAAGAAGTTGCGGGAGAAGTCAATGAGCAGTTCTTC. It encodes CASSQEVAGEVNEQFF.

This sequence joins TRBV5-1 and TRBJ2-5; D is uncertain. V was cut by 0 bases and J by 0 bases, with 6 bases left in between. The V gene's germline CDR1 is SGHRS and CDR2 YFSETQ. This CDR3 has 14 residues. This CDR3 reads CASSLGLNQETQYF. Here the CDR3 DNA reads TGCGCCAGCAGCTTGGGGCTCAACCAAGAGACCCAGTACTTC. The full variable domain, its missing parts supplied by reference TRBV5-1 and TRBJ2-5, is KAGVTQTPRYLIKTRGQQVTLSCSPISGHRSVSWYQQTPGQGLQFLFEYFSETQRNKGNFPGRFSGRQFSNSRSEMNVSTLELGDSALYLCASSLGLNQETQYFGPGTRLLVL.

This clone was seen only a few times. The rearrangement joins TRBV4-2 to TRBJ2-1; D is possibly TRBD1 (6 bases). V lost 4 bases, J lost 5 bases, and 12 bases lay in between. CDR1 LGHNA and CDR2 YNFKEQ come from the germline V gene. The CDR3 totals 14 residues. CDR3 DNA: TGTGCCAGCAGCCGGGTGGACAGACACAATGAGCAGTTCTTC. Protein product: CASSRVDRHNEQFF.

The sample holds one count of this clone. The V call is TRBV25-1, the J call TRBJ1-3; the D gene is possibly TRBD1 (5 bases). This CDR3 is built from 17 residues. Trimming cost V 8 bases and J 6 bases, with 26 bases left between them. Germline V gene sequence: CDR1 MGHDK, CDR2 SYGVNS. Written as DNA, the CDR3 is TGTGCCAGCCACCGAGGCGGGGACCTCAGAGGTGAAAACACCATATATTTT. Translated, it gives CASHRGGDLRGENTIYF.